The 9 T cell receptor beta chains given below trace back to one sample, sequenced in a study of shared clonotypes between healthy human individuals. The protocol was immunoSEQ multiplex PCR, while the TCRdb copy is restricted to in-frame clones and leaves out a portion. The table shows 2.3 million or so clones, with approximately 93% occurring only once. Sequencing input: naive CD4+ T cells from PBMCs. Subset defined: CD45RA+ positively selected. The receptors shown here come from a young man in good health. Some clones in this sample may be carry-over from other donors' samples.

The genes are TRBV25-1 and TRBJ2-3; 11 positions match TRBD2. CDR3 length equals 17 residues. The ends lost 3 bases at V and 5 bases at J; junction bases unmatched: 10. The germline CDR1 and CDR2 sequences are MGHDK and SYGVNS. DNA for the CDR3: TGTGCCAGCAGTGACGGTATCGGGACTAGCGGTGGAGATACGCAGTATTTT. It translates to CASSDGIGTSGGDTQYF. Filled out from reference TRBV25-1 and TRBJ2-3, the complete variable domain reads EADIYQTPRYLVIGTGKKITLECSQTMGHDKMYWYQQDPGMELHLIHYSYGVNSTEKGDLSSESTVSRIRTEHFPLTLESARPSHTSQYLCASSDGIGTSGGDTQYFGPGTRLTVL.

V and J are TRBV7-9 and TRBJ2-4, with TRBD1 matching 9 bases. The CDR3 is 15 residues long. V lost 5 bases to trimming and J lost 7 bases; unmatched junction nucleotides: 9. Germline loops: CDR1 SEHNR, CDR2 FQNEAQ (reference sequence). The CDR3 bases are TGTGCCAGCAGCCATACAGGGGGCGAGGGGAACATTCAGTACTTC. Translated: CASSHTGGEGNIQYF. Combining the CDR3 with reference TRBV7-9 and TRBJ2-4 gives the whole variable domain DTGVSQNPRHKITKRGQNVTFRCDPISEHNRLYWYRQTLGQGPEFLTYFQNEAQLEKSRLLSDRFSAERPKGSFSTLEIQRTEQGDSAMYLCASSHTGGEGNIQYFGAGTRLSVL.

The genes are TRBV6-4 and TRBJ2-1; 9 nucleotides match TRBD2. V gave up 3 bases and J gave up 3 bases; unmatched junction bases: 9. This CDR3 region has 17 residues. The germline CDR1 and CDR2 sequences are MRHNA and SNTAGT. The DNA of the CDR3 is TGTGCCAGCAGTGAGGAGCCCAGACTAGCGGACTACAATGAGCAGTTCTTC. This gives the protein CASSEEPRLADYNEQFF.

This clone has a single count. The chain recombines TRBV11-1 with TRBJ1-2; TRBD1 is a possible D gene (5 bases). Trimming took 0 bases from V and 7 from J, leaving 27 bases between them. Germline CDR1 and CDR2: SGHAT and FQDESV (reference sequence). The CDR3 is 19 amino acids. CDR3 in DNA: TGTGCCAGCAGCTTAGCCTCACGGGACTTAGGCGGCCTTGGTGGTGGCTACACCTTC. As protein: CASSLASRDLGGLGGGYTF.

The J gene is TRBJ2-3, the V gene TRBV27, with D tentatively TRBD2 (6 bases). The CDR3 totals 16 residues. Looked up from germline, CDR1 is MNHEY and CDR2 is SMNVEV (reference sequence). Trimming took off 5 bases at V and 0 bases at J, with 15 bases between the two ends. Written as DNA, the CDR3 is TGTGCCAGCAGTCCCGGACGGGGGACTAGCACAGATACGCAGTATTTT. It translates to CASSPGRGTSTDTQYF.

The chain joins TRBV2 to TRBJ2-3, with 9 bases matching TRBD2. Germline V gene lookup returns CDR1 SNHLY and CDR2 FYNNEI. The junction had 1 base not matched to a gene; V was cut back by 8 bases and J by 4 bases. This CDR3 has 12 residues. CDR3 nucleotides: TGTGCCAGCCGGACTAGCGCAGATACGCAGTATTTT. It codes for CASRTSADTQYF.

The V and J genes are TRBV4-2 and TRBJ2-3; 11 positions match TRBD2. Germline V gives CDR1 LGHNA, CDR2 YNFKEQ. The CDR3 has 18 amino acids. Trimming cost V 1 base and J 1 base; bases outside gene matches: 7. The CDR3 is CASSQGIAGGAGTDTQYF. The CDR3 DNA is TGTGCCAGCAGCCAAGGGATAGCGGGAGGGGCAGGCACAGATACGCAGTATTTT.

The chain has TRBV19 and TRBJ1-2; 7 positions match TRBD1. Looked up from germline, CDR1 is LNHDA and CDR2 is SQIVND (reference sequence). Trimming at V came to 5 bases and at J to 2 bases, leaving 8 bases not matched to a gene. CDR3 length equals 15 residues. Here the CDR3 reads CASSSSTGINYGYTF. The CDR3, as DNA: TGTGCCAGTAGTTCGTCGACAGGGATAAACTATGGCTACACCTTC.

The rearrangement uses TRBV10-2 and TRBJ1-5; no firm D call. The CDR3 runs to 15 residues. CDR1 is WSHSY and CDR2 is SAAADI in the germline V gene. Trimming stripped 9 bases from V and 1 base from J, with 16 bases between. CDR3 sequence (DNA): TGCGCCAGTACGAATATCGGTGGAAGCAATCAGCCCCAGCATTTT. It yields the protein CASTNIGGSNQPQHF.